The 27 T cell receptor beta chains in this list originate from one sample, sequenced in a study of response to subunit inactivated influenza vaccine. TCRdb used MiXCR to reprocess the RT-PCR reads, holding one entry per CDR3 protein. The sample has about 520,000 distinct CDR3 sequences, 25% seen once. The specimen comprised CD4+ T cells sorted from PBMCs, sampled 4 to 6 days after vaccination. The receptors were sampled from a man over 45 who received an inactivated influenza vaccine.

This clonotype was recorded at least ten times. J is TRBJ2-3 and V is TRBV29-1; TRBD1 might be the D (6 bases). Between the trimmed V and J ends, which lost 7 bases and 0 bases, there was a span of 11 bases. Germline values: CDR1 SQVTM, CDR2 ANQGSEA. CDR3 length equals 13 residues. Here the CDR3 reads CSDRDRSTDTQYF. As DNA, the CDR3 is TGCAGCGACAGGGATCGGAGCACAGATACGCAGTATTTT.

The gene calls are TRBV5-1 and TRBJ2-1; no clear D gene. With 3 bases removed from V and 9 bases from J, the gap between germline ends came to 16 bases. This CDR3 has 14 residues. The germline V gene encodes CDR1 SGHRS and CDR2 YFSETQ. For the CDR3, the DNA is TGCGCCAGCAGCTCCCCTTCCGGCGGTCCTGAGCAGTTCTTC. This gives the protein CASSSPSGGPEQFF. The full variable domain, its missing parts supplied by reference TRBV5-1 and TRBJ2-1, is KAGVTQTPRYLIKTRGQQVTLSCSPISGHRSVSWYQQTPGQGLQFLFEYFSETQRNKGNFPGRFSGRQFSNSRSEMNVSTLELGDSALYLCASSSPSGGPEQFFGPGTRLTVL.

The sample holds a few counts of this clonotype. The rearrangement links TRBV6-2 or TRBV6-3 to TRBJ2-3; D is unclear. V was pared by 6 bases and J by 1 base, with 20 bases between. CDR1 and CDR2 from the germline V gene are MNHEY and SVGEGT. The CDR3 sequence is 17 residues long. This CDR3 is CASSSADHLPGTDTQYF. For the CDR3, the DNA is TGTGCCAGCAGCTCGGCGGACCACCTCCCTGGCACAGATACGCAGTATTTT.

V gene TRBV27 combines with J gene TRBJ2-3, with unresolved D. From germline, CDR1 is MNHEY and CDR2 SMNVEV (reference sequence). The ends were cut back, 8 bases at V and 6 bases at J, with 18 bases in the middle. The CDR3 has 14 amino acids. DNA of the CDR3: TGTGCCAGCGGCAGACTCCCGTTGGCGGATACGCAGTATTTT. Its translation: CASGRLPLADTQYF.

The chain carries TRBV29-1 and TRBJ2-2; 8 bases map to TRBD2. Losses at the gene ends were 5 bases for V and 5 bases for J; bases not matched to a gene: 7. This CDR3 has 14 residues. The germline V gene encodes CDR1 SQVTM and CDR2 ANQGSEA. The CDR3 spells CSVYRPGGTGELFF. The CDR3, as DNA: TGCAGCGTTTACAGACCGGGGGGGACCGGGGAGCTGTTTTTT.

A single count supports this clonotype. The rearrangement links TRBV18 to TRBJ2-5; D might be TRBD1 (6 bases). This CDR3 comprises 14 residues. Germline CDR1 is KGHSH and CDR2 is LQKENI. Trimming pared 2 bases from V and 1 base from J, leaving 8 bases between. CDR3 sequence reads: CASSPMTGQETQYF. CDR3 DNA: TGTGCCAGCTCACCAATGACAGGCCAAGAGACCCAGTACTTC.

Only a few counts were recorded for this clonotype. CDR3 in DNA: TGTGCCAGCAGCTTAGTCGGAGCGGGGGGGCCTGGTGAGCAGTTCTTC. This codes for CASSLVGAGGPGEQFF. V is TRBV7-2 and J is TRBJ2-1; 10 nucleotides line up with TRBD2. This CDR3 contains 16 residues. Germline V gene sequence: CDR1 SGHTA, CDR2 FQGNSA. V lost 1 base and J lost 9; bases outside the gene matches: 9.

This clonotype was detected only a few times. The V and J genes are TRBV7-2 and TRBJ2-1, with D possibly being TRBD2 (5 bases). Per germline, CDR1 SGHTA and CDR2 FQGNSA. The V end was cut by 7 bases, the J end by 4 bases, with 14 bases between. The CDR3 loop spans 14 amino acids. The CDR3 sequence: CASNLGREYNEQFF. CDR3 bases: TGTGCCAGCAACCTCGGACGGGAATACAATGAGCAGTTCTTC.

This clonotype was observed many times. This rearrangement joins TRBV5-1 to TRBJ2-3; D ambiguous. Germline-derived CDR1 and CDR2 are SGHRS and YFSETQ. The CDR3 is 14 amino acids. The V end was cut by 1 base, the J end by 0 bases, with 6 bases between. This CDR3 reads CASSLRLSTDTQYF. The CDR3 DNA sequence: TGCGCCAGCAGCTTGAGATTGAGCACAGATACGCAGTATTTT. The variable domain in full, with the rest retrieved from reference TRBV5-1 and TRBJ2-3, is KAGVTQTPRYLIKTRGQQVTLSCSPISGHRSVSWYQQTPGQGLQFLFEYFSETQRNKGNFPGRFSGRQFSNSRSEMNVSTLELGDSALYLCASSLRLSTDTQYFGPGTRLTVL.

The chain is built from TRBV29-1 and TRBJ1-6; no definite D call. The CDR3 contains 13 residues. The V gene's germline CDR1 is SQVTM and CDR2 ANQGSEA. V was shortened by 4 bases and J by 10 bases, with 14 bases between the two germline ends. CDR3 amino acids: CSVGEGSRSPLHF. In DNA, the CDR3 is TGCAGCGTTGGTGAGGGATCGAGGTCACCCCTCCACTTT.

This rearrangement joins TRBV20-1 to TRBJ1-1; no firm D call. The CDR3 length is 15 residues. V shed 0 bases and J shed 0 bases, with 11 bases lying between them. Germline assignment: CDR1 DFQATT and CDR2 SNEGSKA (reference sequence). Written as DNA, the CDR3 is TGCAGTGCTAGAGATCTAAGACACATGAACACTGAAGCTTTCTTT. Translating gives CSARDLRHMNTEAFF.

This clonotype was observed a few times. V and J are TRBV20-1 and TRBJ2-1; D gene ambiguous. CDR1 and CDR2 (germline): DFQATT, SNEGSKA (reference sequence). V was trimmed by 0 bases and J by 8 bases, leaving 11 bases between them. This CDR3 is built from 13 residues. DNA of the CDR3: TGCAGTGCTAGAGAATTAGGTGGCGATGAGCAGTTCTTC. Translating gives CSARELGGDEQFF.

This clonotype was counted only a few times. The rearrangement uses TRBV7-2 and TRBJ2-3; D uncertain. CDR1 and CDR2 (germline): SGHTA, FQGNSA. The CDR3 spans 14 residues. Trimming cost V 6 bases and J 0 bases, with 10 bases left between them. The CDR3 is CASRGPLSTDTQYF. The CDR3 DNA reads TGTGCCAGCAGAGGCCCACTTAGCACAGATACGCAGTATTTT.

The V gene is TRBV20-1, the J gene TRBJ1-5, with TRBD1 matching 9 bases. Germline CDR1 DFQATT, CDR2 SNEGSKA (reference sequence). The CDR3 length is 15 residues. V gave up 4 bases and J gave up 5 bases; unmatched junction bases: 9. The CDR3 DNA reads as TGCAGTGCTACATCCGGGACAGGGCTCGATCAGCCCCAGCATTTT. This encodes CSATSGTGLDQPQHF.

This rearrangement joins TRBV3-1 to TRBJ1-2, with D perhaps TRBD1 (6 bases). Germline V lookup: CDR1 LGHDT, CDR2 YNNKEL (reference sequence). Trimming cost V 0 bases and J 4 bases, with 9 bases left between them. The CDR3 has 14 residues. The CDR3 DNA sequence: TGTGCCAGCAGCCAAGAAACAGGGAGCTATGGCTACACCTTC. Protein: CASSQETGSYGYTF.

This clonotype showed up just once. This chain links TRBV10-3 with TRBJ2-2, with 11 bases aligning to TRBD1. After removal of 4 bases from V and 5 bases from J, the junction contained 12 bases not matched to a gene. Germline V gene lookup returns CDR1 ENHRY and CDR2 SYGVKD. The CDR3 is 18 residues long. This CDR3 reads CAISVIPGTGGYTGELFF. DNA of the CDR3: TGTGCCATCAGTGTCATCCCGGGGACAGGGGGTTATACCGGGGAGCTGTTTTTT.

The chain employs TRBV12-3 or TRBV12-4 and TRBJ1-5; TRBD1 agrees at 8 bases. CDR3 length: 15 amino acids. V dropped 8 bases and J dropped 2; count of bases not matched to a gene: 8. The CDR3 sequence is CASSSAGGGNQPQHF. DNA of the CDR3: TGTGCCAGCTCCAGCGCAGGGGGCGGCAATCAGCCCCAGCATTTT.

The chain combines TRBV5-1 with TRBJ2-1, with TRBD2 matching over 8 bases. The CDR3 covers 17 residues. V shed 4 bases, J shed 7 bases, and the junction held 16 bases outside the gene matches. Germline V CDR1 and CDR2: SGHRS, YFSETQ. CDR3 DNA sequence: TGCGCCAGCAGCGTCCAGGGAGCCCGGGAGGGCTGGAATGAGCAGTTCTTC. This encodes CASSVQGAREGWNEQFF.

The gene calls are TRBV24-1 and TRBJ2-1, with TRBD1 matching 12 bases. The CDR3 contains 17 residues. V shed 3 bases, J shed 7 bases, and the junction held 9 bases outside the gene matches. Germline V lookup: CDR1 KGHDR, CDR2 SFDVKD. DNA for the CDR3: TGTGCCACCAGTGATCGTGGGACAGGGGGCCGACTTAATGAGCAGTTCTTC. It specifies CATSDRGTGGRLNEQFF.

The rearrangement uses TRBV12-3 or TRBV12-4 and TRBJ1-3, with a weak D call TRBD1 (6 bases). Trimming removed 5 bases from V and 4 bases from J, with 18 bases in between. The CDR3 runs 16 residues. The CDR3 bases are TGTGCCAGCAGTCACTCAGGGGTTGCGAACGGAAACACCATATATTTT. Protein product: CASSHSGVANGNTIYF.

The chain carries TRBV7-8 and TRBJ2-3, with 10 bases that match TRBD2. The V gene's germline CDR1 is SGHVS and CDR2 FQNEAQ. The CDR3 is made up of 20 amino acids. Losses at the gene ends were 5 bases for V and 0 bases for J; bases not matched to a gene: 17. The CDR3 region has the DNA TGTGCCAGCAGCACCAAAAACTATAGCGGGAGGCACCTGAGCACAGATACGCAGTATTTT. The encoded protein is CASSTKNYSGRHLSTDTQYF.

This clonotype appeared a few times. The chain combines TRBV7-6 with TRBJ2-1, with D maybe TRBD2 (5 bases). The V and J ends lost 1 base and 5 bases respectively, with 12 bases between them. The germline V gene has CDR1 SGHVS and CDR2 FNYEAQ. The CDR3 contains 15 residues. In DNA, the CDR3 is TGTGCCAGCAGCTTAGGAGGGCCGATGGACAATGAGCAGTTCTTC. Protein product: CASSLGGPMDNEQFF.

This clonotype was detected only a few times. The chain links TRBV3-1 to TRBJ1-1; the match to TRBD1 covers 10 bases. V was clipped by 7 bases and J by 6 bases; unmatched bases: 8. This CDR3 is built from 14 residues. Germline CDR1 and CDR2: LGHDT and YNNKEL (reference sequence). The CDR3 protein is CASNDRGRMAEAFF. The DNA of the CDR3 is TGTGCCAGCAACGACAGGGGGCGGATGGCTGAAGCTTTCTTT. The whole variable domain, filled in from reference TRBV3-1 and TRBJ1-1, reads DTAVSQTPKYLVTQMGNDKSIKCEQNLGHDTMYWYKQDSKKFLKIMFSYNNKELIINETVPNRFSPKSPDKAHLNLHINSLELGDSAVYFCASNDRGRMAEAFFGQGTRLTVV.

The V gene is TRBV9, the J gene TRBJ1-2; unclear D gene. The CDR3 covers 14 residues. The germline CDR1 and CDR2 sequences are SGDLS and YYNGEE. Trimming stripped 0 bases from V and 6 bases from J, with 12 bases between. As DNA, the CDR3 is TGTGCCAGCAGCGTAGGGGTAGGGCGGAATGGCTACACCTTC. Amino acids: CASSVGVGRNGYTF.

The V and J genes are TRBV2 and TRBJ2-5, with 13 bases lining up with TRBD2. The germline gives CDR1 SNHLY, CDR2 FYNNEI. CDR3 length: 18 amino acids. The V segment lost 5 bases and the J segment 0 bases; nucleotides outside the gene matches: 9. CDR3 sequence reads: CASSRTSGGLSYQETQYF. The DNA for the CDR3 is TGTGCCAGCAGTCGGACTAGCGGGGGCCTATCGTACCAAGAGACCCAGTACTTC.

This clonotype has just a few counts. The rearrangement links TRBV6-1 to TRBJ2-7, with TRBD1 identical over 10 bases. The CDR3 runs 14 residues. V gave up 6 bases and J gave up 1 base; unmatched junction bases: 3. Germline CDR1 reads MNHNS; CDR2 reads SASEGT. The CDR3 reads CASRKDRGSYEQYF. The CDR3, as DNA: TGTGCCAGCAGAAAGGACAGGGGGTCCTACGAGCAGTACTTC.

The chain joins TRBV20-1 to TRBJ1-2, with no clear D. CDR1 is DFQATT, CDR2 SNEGSKA, per germline (reference sequence). The CDR3 length is 13 residues. V was pared by 1 base and J by 6 bases, with 12 bases between. In DNA, the CDR3 is TGCAGTGCTAGAGTCACGGGGAAGGATGGCTACACCTTC. It specifies CSARVTGKDGYTF.